Below, 22 T cell receptor beta chains from the same sample are listed, as sequenced in a study of cytomegalovirus exposure and HLA in healthy donors. This PCR relied on a set of 60 Vbeta primers and 13 Jbeta primers. The protocol was immunoSEQ multiplex PCR, while the TCRdb copy is restricted to in-frame clones and leaves out a portion. This sample carries some 190,000 clones, 81% of them seen once, and the ten largest clones take roughly 3.6%. The sequencing input was PBMCs. Receptors were obtained from a man aged 35 to 55 in good health and CMV-seropositive.

The chain uses TRBV18 and TRBJ2-5; D perhaps matches TRBD2 (5 bases). The J call could be wrong; TRBJ2-7 is a better fit for the DNA end. Germline CDR1 reads KGHSH; CDR2 reads LQKENI. This CDR3 is 16 amino acids long. The CDR3 protein is CASSPRGGAKTYEQYF. The DNA of the CDR3 is TGTGCCAGCTCACCTCGCGGAGGCGCTAAAACCTACGAGCAGTACTTC.

CDR3 region: CASSGGPPAGTGELFF. The CDR3 DNA is TGTGCCAGCAGCGGGGGACCGCCCGCGGGAACCGGGGAGCTGTTTTTT. The rearrangement links TRBV9 to TRBJ2-2; D may be TRBD2 (6 bases). Germline loops: CDR1 SGDLS, CDR2 YYNGEE. V lost 3 bases and J lost 5, with 17 bases in between. The CDR3 is 16 amino acids.

This clone appeared a single time. V is TRBV7-9 and J is TRBJ2-7, with 7 bases matching TRBD1. V lost 3 bases and J lost 2; bases outside the gene matches: 7. The CDR3 has 15 residues. Germline loops: CDR1 SEHNR, CDR2 FQNEAQ (reference sequence). The CDR3 here is CASSFRTGQTYEQYF. As DNA, the CDR3 is TGTGCCAGCAGCTTCAGGACAGGCCAAACCTACGAGCAGTACTTC.

The rearrangement joins TRBV28 to TRBJ2-3; D unclear. Germline assignment: CDR1 MDHEN and CDR2 SYDVKM. The CDR3 totals 13 residues. Trimming left V 0 bases short and J 6 bases short, with 7 bases between. The CDR3 protein is CASSLWVVDTQYF. CDR3 bases: TGTGCCAGCAGTTTATGGGTAGTGGATACGCAGTATTTT.

The CDR3 here is CASRTTPQGVHEQYF. The CDR3 nucleotides read TGTGCCAGCAGGACGACTCCTCAGGGGGTCCACGAGCAGTACTTC. The rearrangement links TRBV2 to TRBJ2-7, with 7 bases aligning to TRBD1. Germline values: CDR1 SNHLY, CDR2 FYNNEI. This CDR3 has 15 amino acids. V dropped 6 bases and J dropped 5; count of bases not matched to a gene: 13.

Here the CDR3 reads CASSLGSGWNTEAFF. The CDR3 region has the DNA TGTGCCAGCAGCTTAGGATCAGGATGGAACACTGAAGCTTTCTTT. The chain links TRBV13 to TRBJ1-1; D is unresolved. V lost 0 bases and J 1 base, leaving 9 bases between the germline ends. Germline V lookup: CDR1 PRHDT, CDR2 FYEKMQ (reference sequence). The CDR3 totals 15 residues.

The rearrangement uses TRBV6-5 and TRBJ1-6, with 7 positions matching TRBD1. This CDR3 is 15 amino acids long. Trimming at V came to 7 bases and at J to 7 bases, leaving 10 bases not matched to a gene. Germline V CDR1 and CDR2: MNHEY, SVGAGI. The CDR3 nucleotides are TGTGCCAGCAACCCAAAGACAGGGTCCAATTCACCCCTCCACTTT. It encodes CASNPKTGSNSPLHF.

This sequence joins TRBV7-3 and TRBJ2-3; 8 bases map to TRBD1. The germline V gene encodes CDR1 SGHTA and CDR2 FQGTGA. The CDR3 is made up of 14 amino acids. V dropped 5 bases and J dropped 1; count of bases not matched to a gene: 2. The CDR3 nucleotides are TGTGCCAGCAGCCAGGGGGCCGGCACAGATACGCAGTATTTT. The encoded protein is CASSQGAGTDTQYF.

This chain links TRBV7-9 with TRBJ2-3; a weak D match, TRBD1 (6 bases). The V end lost 1 base, the J end lost 5 bases, and 13 bases lay between the germline ends. This CDR3 spans 15 amino acids. Germline-derived CDR1 and CDR2 are SEHNR and FQNEAQ (reference sequence). For the CDR3, the DNA is TGTGCCAGCAGCTTAGGTGGGGGCGCGGGAGATACGCAGTATTTT. Translation gives CASSLGGGAGDTQYF.

This chain links TRBV30 with TRBJ1-1; D is perhaps TRBD1 (6 bases). CDR1 is GTSNPN, CDR2 SVGIG, per germline (reference sequence). This CDR3 is built from 13 residues. Trimming pared 3 bases from V and 2 bases from J, leaving 10 bases between. CDR3 coding DNA: TGTGCCTGGAGACGGACAGAAAACACTGAAGCTTTCTTT. Translated, it gives CAWRRTENTEAFF.

The genes are TRBV7-2 and TRBJ2-7, with 8 bases matching TRBD1. V shed 4 bases, J shed 0 bases, and the junction held 5 bases outside the gene matches. This CDR3 contains 15 residues. Germline V gene sequence: CDR1 SGHTA, CDR2 FQGNSA. CDR3 amino acids: CASSSTGESSYEQYF. The CDR3 DNA sequence: TGTGCCAGCAGCTCGACAGGGGAGAGCTCCTACGAGCAGTACTTC.

A few counts support this clone. This chain links TRBV5-4 with TRBJ2-5; 13 bases agree with TRBD2. The germline V gene encodes CDR1 SGHNT and CDR2 YYREEE (reference sequence). CDR3 length: 16 residues. Trimming took 4 bases from V and 2 from J; bases not matched to a gene: 5. CDR3: CASSGGLAGPQETQYF. The CDR3 DNA reads TGTGCCAGCAGCGGGGGACTAGCGGGACCACAAGAGACCCAGTACTTC. Full variable domain (rest looked up from reference TRBV5-4 and TRBJ2-5): ETGVTQSPTHLIKTRGQQVTLRCSSQSGHNTVSWYQQALGQGPQFIFQYYREEENGRGNFPPRFSGLQFPNYSSELNVNALELDDSALYLCASSGGLAGPQETQYFGPGTRLLVL.

The chain uses TRBV29-1 and TRBJ1-1; 9 bases map to TRBD1. Trimming took 6 bases from V and 0 from J; bases not matched to a gene: 8. The CDR3 length is 15 residues. Germline-derived CDR1 and CDR2 are SQVTM and ANQGSEA. The DNA of the CDR3 is TGCAGCGTACAGGGGGCACGAGACATGAACACTGAAGCTTTCTTT. This gives the protein CSVQGARDMNTEAFF.

The chain uses TRBV15 and TRBJ2-7; D perhaps matches TRBD1 (5 bases). Germline lookup yields CDR1 LNHNV and CDR2 YYDKDF (reference sequence). CDR3 length: 13 residues. Trimming took 4 bases from V and 4 from J, leaving 11 bases between them. CDR3 nucleotide sequence: TGTGCCACCAGCATTTCACAGGATTACGAGCAGTACTTC. This sequence encodes CATSISQDYEQYF.

CDR3 loop: CSVRREAASTDTQYF. The DNA for the CDR3 is TGCAGCGTTCGTCGGGAGGCTGCTAGCACAGATACGCAGTATTTT. This chain connects TRBV29-1 to TRBJ2-3; 7 bases map to TRBD2. V gave up 5 bases and J gave up 0 bases; unmatched junction bases: 8. The CDR3 covers 15 residues. Germline CDR1 is SQVTM and CDR2 is ANQGSEA.

The chain is built from TRBV4-1 and TRBJ2-4; D is unresolved. Germline V gives CDR1 MGHRA, CDR2 YSYEKL. The CDR3 is 15 residues long. Trimming removed 3 bases from V and 0 bases from J, with 9 bases in between. The CDR3 nucleotides read TGCGCCAGCAGCCACCGCGACTTAGCCAAAAACATTCAGTACTTC. This gives the protein CASSHRDLAKNIQYF.

The gene calls are TRBV7-2 and TRBJ1-5; weak D call: TRBD1 (6 bases). V lost 0 bases to trimming and J lost 0 bases, with 12 bases between them. Per germline, CDR1 SGHTA and CDR2 FQGNSA. This CDR3 is 17 amino acids long. The CDR3 nucleotides read TGTGCCAGCAGCTTAGCGGGGGCAGGCTATAGCAATCAGCCCCAGCATTTT. It codes for CASSLAGAGYSNQPQHF.

This chain links TRBV5-1 with TRBJ2-1, with TRBD2 matching over 12 bases. The CDR3 length is 17 residues. Germline loops: CDR1 SGHRS, CDR2 YFSETQ. J was trimmed by 0 bases and V by 2 bases; bases with no gene match: 3. The CDR3, as DNA: TGCGCCAGCAGCTTCCAGACTAGCGGGAGCTCCTACAATGAGCAGTTCTTC. It specifies CASSFQTSGSSYNEQFF. The variable domain in full, with the rest retrieved from reference TRBV5-1 and TRBJ2-1, is KAGVTQTPRYLIKTRGQQVTLSCSPISGHRSVSWYQQTPGQGLQFLFEYFSETQRNKGNFPGRFSGRQFSNSRSEMNVSTLELGDSALYLCASSFQTSGSSYNEQFFGPGTRLTVL.

This clone was recorded a few times. This chain connects TRBV4-1 to TRBJ2-1; 9 positions agree with TRBD2. The CDR3 loop spans 16 amino acids. The germline CDR1 and CDR2 sequences are MGHRA and YSYEKL. The V and J ends lost 2 bases and 4 bases, in that order; junction bases with no gene match: 6. Here the CDR3 reads CASSQMLAGWYNEQFF. The CDR3 DNA is TGCGCCAGCAGCCAAATGCTAGCGGGGTGGTACAATGAGCAGTTCTTC.

This chain connects TRBV7-9 to TRBJ2-2; the match to TRBD1 covers 8 bases. V gave up 2 bases and J gave up 5 bases; unmatched junction bases: 4. The germline CDR1 and CDR2 sequences are SEHNR and FQNEAQ (reference sequence). This CDR3 region has 15 residues. The CDR3 sequence is CASSLRGQATGELFF. CDR3 sequence (DNA): TGTGCCAGCAGCTTAAGGGGACAGGCGACCGGGGAGCTGTTTTTT.

J is TRBJ1-6 and V is TRBV19, with TRBD1 matching over 9 bases. The germline gives CDR1 LNHDA, CDR2 SQIVND (reference sequence). The CDR3 has 15 residues. V dropped 4 bases and J dropped 5; count of bases not matched to a gene: 3. CDR3 coding DNA: TGTGCCAGTAGTAACCGGGACAGGGATAATTCACCCCTCCACTTT. It encodes CASSNRDRDNSPLHF.

The V call is TRBV5-8, the J call TRBJ2-1; 9 nucleotides match TRBD1. Germline V gene sequence: CDR1 SGHTS, CDR2 YDEGEE. The CDR3 covers 15 residues. The V gene end was trimmed by 1 base and the J gene end by 7 bases; junction bases not matched to a gene: 6. In DNA, the CDR3 is TGTGCCAGCAGCTTGTCCGGGACAGGGTATAATGAGCAGTTCTTC. Its translation is CASSLSGTGYNEQFF.